What follows are 25 T cell receptor beta chains derived from one specimen sequenced in a study of cytotoxic CD8 clonotypes in ibrutinib-treated CLL. Profiled with immunoSEQ multiplex PCR; TCRdb holds only in-frame clones, not every one. The sample has 150,000 to 200,000 clones, approximately 80% seen once. Sequences were derived from PBMCs, sampled after 12 months of ibrutinib treatment. Receptors were obtained from a human donor with chronic lymphocytic leukemia.

The chain combines TRBV29-1 with TRBJ1-2; D is undetermined. This CDR3 has 16 residues. Trimming left V 5 bases short and J 0 bases short, with 19 bases between. CDR1 is SQVTM and CDR2 is ANQGSEA in the germline V gene. The CDR3 DNA follows: TGCAGCGTTTACACCCCCAATTCAGGTCCTAACTATGGCTACACCTTC. It encodes CSVYTPNSGPNYGYTF.

The V gene is TRBV2, the J gene TRBJ2-3, with D hard to call. Germline CDR1 and CDR2: SNHLY and FYNNEI. Trimming removed 3 bases at V and 9 bases at J, with 7 bases between. The CDR3 has 11 amino acids. CDR3 region: CASSETETQYF. CDR3 bases: TGTGCCAGCAGTGAGACTGAAACGCAGTATTTT. The full variable domain, completed using reference TRBV2 and TRBJ2-3, is EPEVTQTPSHQVTQMGQEVILRCVPISNHLYFYWYRQILGQKVEFLVSFYNNEISEKSEIFDDQFSVERPDGSNFTLKIRSTKLEDSAMYFCASSETETQYFGPGTRLTVL.

The chain carries TRBV15 and TRBJ1-6; unclear D gene. The V gene lost 0 bases and the J gene lost 6 bases, with 9 bases spanning the gap. The germline V gene encodes CDR1 LNHNV and CDR2 YYDKDF (reference sequence). This CDR3 is 15 amino acids long. The CDR3 loop is CATSRDPTGNSPLHF. The DNA for the CDR3 is TGTGCCACCAGCAGAGATCCCACCGGTAATTCACCCCTCCACTTT.

The chain has TRBV18 and TRBJ2-3; D remains ambiguous. Germline-derived CDR1 and CDR2 are KGHSH and LQKENI. The CDR3 sequence is 15 residues long. V was trimmed by 3 bases and J by 2 bases, leaving 12 bases between them. The CDR3 sequence is CASSPSEVNTDTQYF. The CDR3 DNA is TGTGCCAGCTCACCCTCCGAGGTCAACACAGATACGCAGTATTTT.

The chain uses TRBV6-5 and TRBJ1-5; unclear D gene. CDR3 length: 13 residues. Trimming removed 6 bases from V and 1 base from J, with 7 bases in between. CDR1 MNHEY and CDR2 SVGAGI come from the germline V gene. CDR3 region: CASRGVSNQPQHF. In DNA, the CDR3 is TGTGCCAGCAGGGGCGTGAGCAATCAGCCCCAGCATTTT.

The chain uses TRBV4-3 and TRBJ2-1; 15 nucleotides line up with TRBD2. V shed 0 bases, J shed 0 bases, and the junction held 9 bases outside the gene matches. This CDR3 contains 21 residues. Germline CDR1 and CDR2: LGHNA and YSLEER. CDR3 sequence (DNA): TGCGCCAGCAGCCAAGATCTGGGGGGACTAGCGGGAGGTCGCTCCTACAATGAGCAGTTCTTC. Encoded protein: CASSQDLGGLAGGRSYNEQFF.

J is TRBJ1-2 and V is TRBV5-4; D remains unclear. The CDR3 covers 14 residues. Germline assignment: CDR1 SGHNT and CDR2 YYREEE (reference sequence). Trimming removed 3 bases at V and 7 bases at J, with 16 bases between. The CDR3 DNA sequence: TGTGCCAGCAGCTCGCCAAACATTGCGGGTGGCTACACCTTC. It codes for CASSSPNIAGGYTF.

V and J are TRBV7-2 and TRBJ2-1; TRBD1 might be the D (5 bases). The CDR3 has 15 amino acids. The germline V gene encodes CDR1 SGHTA and CDR2 FQGNSA. The V end lost 1 base, the J end lost 4 bases, and 11 bases lay between the germline ends. In DNA, the CDR3 is TGTGCCAGCAGCTTAGGGGCGGACATTTACAATGAGCAGTTCTTC. It yields the protein CASSLGADIYNEQFF.

This chain joins TRBV27 and TRBJ2-2; the D gene is possibly TRBD2 (5 bases). The CDR3 extends over 16 amino acids. Germline loops: CDR1 MNHEY, CDR2 SMNVEV (reference sequence). Between the trimmed V and J ends, which lost 1 base and 2 bases, there was a span of 11 bases. The CDR3 DNA reads as TGTGCCAGCAGTTTATATATGGGGAGCAACACCGGGGAGCTGTTTTTT. Its protein is CASSLYMGSNTGELFF.

V and J are TRBV19 and TRBJ1-4; the D is unclear. The V end lost 3 bases, the J end lost 2 bases, and 7 bases lay between the germline ends. The V gene's germline CDR1 is LNHDA and CDR2 SQIVND (reference sequence). This CDR3 region has 14 residues. This CDR3 reads CASSIAWTNEKLFF. In DNA form, the CDR3 reads TGTGCCAGTAGTATTGCTTGGACTAATGAAAAACTGTTTTTT.

CDR3 region: CASSEWRTEQFF. In DNA, the CDR3 is TGTGCCAGCAGTGAATGGAGGACCGAGCAGTTCTTC. The chain links TRBV6-1 to TRBJ2-1; the D gene is possibly TRBD2 (5 bases). The CDR3 has 12 amino acids. Trimming left V 2 bases short and J 10 bases short, with 9 bases between. Germline loops: CDR1 MNHNS, CDR2 SASEGT.

The V call is TRBV28, the J call TRBJ2-6; the D is unclear. The CDR3 is made up of 15 amino acids. Looked up from germline, CDR1 is MDHEN and CDR2 is SYDVKM. Trimming shortened V by 8 bases and J by 0 bases, and 11 bases separated the two germline ends. As DNA, the CDR3 is TGTGCCAGCCACCCAAGCCTCTCTGGGGCCAACGTCCTGACTTTC. Translation: CASHPSLSGANVLTF.

The chain combines TRBV2 with TRBJ2-2, with D tentatively TRBD2 (7 bases). V lost 6 bases, J lost 2 bases, and 19 bases lay in between. The CDR3 is 17 amino acids. Germline V gene sequence: CDR1 SNHLY, CDR2 FYNNEI. CDR3 loop: CASRRQRGAQNTGELFF. The CDR3 DNA sequence: TGTGCCAGCAGGAGACAACGGGGGGCGCAAAACACCGGGGAGCTGTTTTTT.

This clone was found once. This chain's CDR3 is CASSLMGENYGYTF. The CDR3 DNA follows: TGTGCCAGCAGCTTAATGGGGGAAAACTATGGCTACACCTTC. The chain combines TRBV5-6 with TRBJ1-2; D might be TRBD1 (5 bases). Germline values: CDR1 SGHDT, CDR2 YYEEEE. V was shortened by 2 bases and J by 2 bases, with 10 bases between the two germline ends. The CDR3 has 14 residues.

The chain joins TRBV28 to TRBJ2-5; 13 bases are shared with TRBD2. V shed 5 bases, J shed 2 bases, and the junction held 5 bases outside the gene matches. This CDR3 is built from 16 residues. CDR1 MDHEN and CDR2 SYDVKM come from the germline V gene. CDR3 coding DNA: TGTGCCAGCAGTCTCAGACTAGCGGGGGGACAAGAGACCCAGTACTTC. It encodes CASSLRLAGGQETQYF.

This clone has more than one count but fewer than ten. This rearrangement joins TRBV27 to TRBJ2-2; 10 bases agree with TRBD2. Germline values: CDR1 MNHEY, CDR2 SMNVEV (reference sequence). The ends lost 7 bases at V and 1 base at J; junction bases unmatched: 9. The CDR3 consists of 17 residues. The CDR3: CASTQRGLAVNTGELFF. Here the CDR3 DNA reads TGTGCCAGCACCCAACGAGGACTAGCGGTGAACACCGGGGAGCTGTTTTTT.

This clone was detected a few times. V gene TRBV9 combines with J gene TRBJ2-5, with 10 bases identical to TRBD2. This CDR3 is built from 16 residues. Germline CDR1 reads SGDLS; CDR2 reads YYNGEE. The V segment lost 0 bases and the J segment 5 bases; nucleotides outside the gene matches: 7. Here the CDR3 DNA reads TGTGCCAGCAGCGTAGCGCCTAGCGGGGGCTGGGAGACCCAGTACTTC. Residues: CASSVAPSGGWETQYF.

J is TRBJ1-2 and V is TRBV20-1; a possible D gene is TRBD1 (6 bases). Per the germline V gene, CDR1 is DFQATT and CDR2 is SNEGSKA (reference sequence). The CDR3 runs to 11 residues. This CDR3 is CRGGGASGYTF. Here the CDR3 DNA reads TGCAGAGGAGGGGGGGCTAGTGGCTACACCTTC.

J is TRBJ1-2 and V is TRBV6-1, with 8 bases matching TRBD1. Trimming removed 5 bases from V and 2 bases from J; junction bases left unmatched: 4. Germline CDR1 is MNHNS and CDR2 is SASEGT. This CDR3 comprises 14 residues. The CDR3 spells CASSTTGGNYGYTF. CDR3 DNA sequence: TGTGCCAGCAGTACCACAGGGGGGAACTATGGCTACACCTTC.

The rearrangement uses TRBV6-1 and TRBJ2-7; the D gene could be TRBD1 or TRBD2 (5 bases each). The CDR3 has 11 residues. Germline V gene lookup returns CDR1 MNHNS and CDR2 SASEGT. V was shortened by 7 bases and J by 6 bases, with 10 bases between the two germline ends. The CDR3 loop reads CASTMRGEQYF. The CDR3 DNA follows: TGTGCCAGCACAATGAGGGGCGAGCAGTACTTC.

A note on this clone: The sample contains more than one DNA sequence encoding this CDR3. This rearrangement joins TRBV4-3 to TRBJ2-1; TRBD1 or TRBD2 may be the D gene (6 bases each). The CDR3 totals 15 residues. Trimming removed 3 bases at V and 0 bases at J, with 9 bases between. The V gene's germline CDR1 is LGHNA and CDR2 YSLEER. The CDR3 loop reads CASSQEGGSYNEQFF. As DNA, the CDR3 is TGCGCCAGCAGCCAGGAGGGGGGCTCCTACAATGAGCAGTTCTTC.

This rearrangement joins TRBV19 to TRBJ2-1; 7 bases fit TRBD1. Germline values: CDR1 LNHDA, CDR2 SQIVND (reference sequence). The CDR3 contains 14 residues. The ends lost 4 bases at V and 7 bases at J; junction bases unmatched: 7. CDR3 coding DNA: TGTGCCAGTAGTAGGGTACAGGGGCGGAATGAGCAGTTCTTC. It translates to CASSRVQGRNEQFF.

The chain is built from TRBV7-9 and TRBJ1-1; D not resolved. CDR3 size: 13 residues. V was cut by 2 bases and J by 7 bases, with 11 bases left in between. Germline CDR1 SEHNR, CDR2 FQNEAQ (reference sequence). CDR3 region: CASSLRKALEAFF. In DNA, the CDR3 is TGTGCCAGCAGCTTAAGAAAGGCCCTTGAAGCTTTCTTT. Complete variable domain (other parts from reference TRBV7-9 and TRBJ1-1): DTGVSQNPRHKITKRGQNVTFRCDPISEHNRLYWYRQTLGQGPEFLTYFQNEAQLEKSRLLSDRFSAERPKGSFSTLEIQRTEQGDSAMYLCASSLRKALEAFFGQGTRLTVV.

In regard to this clone: Other DNA sequences within the sample encode an identical CDR3. This rearrangement joins TRBV5-3 to TRBJ2-7, with D possibly matching TRBD1 (6 bases). TRBV5-3 is annotated as an ORF whose role is uncertain. The CDR3 totals 16 residues. V was cut by 0 bases and J by 2 bases, with 15 bases left in between. CDR3 nucleotides: TGTGCCAGAAGCTTGGGGTGGACAGATTCTACCTACGAGCAGTACTTC. Its protein is CARSLGWTDSTYEQYF.

Only a few counts were recorded for this clone. The J gene is TRBJ2-7, the V gene TRBV11-3, with D perhaps assigned TRBD1 or TRBD2 (5 bases each). The germline CDR1 and CDR2 sequences are SGHNT and YENEEA. V dropped 0 bases and J dropped 4 bases, with 7 bases sitting between them. The CDR3 is 13 amino acids. The CDR3 DNA reads TGTGCCAGCAGCTTAGACAGGGAGTACGAGCAGTACTTC. This gives the protein CASSLDREYEQYF.